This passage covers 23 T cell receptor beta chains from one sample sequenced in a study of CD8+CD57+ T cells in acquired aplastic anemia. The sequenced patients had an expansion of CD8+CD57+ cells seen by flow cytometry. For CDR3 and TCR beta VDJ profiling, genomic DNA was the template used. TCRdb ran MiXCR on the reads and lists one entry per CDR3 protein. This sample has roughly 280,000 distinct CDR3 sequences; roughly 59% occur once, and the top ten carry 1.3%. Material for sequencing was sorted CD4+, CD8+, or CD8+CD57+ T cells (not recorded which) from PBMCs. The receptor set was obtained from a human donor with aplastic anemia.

In nucleotides, the CDR3 is TGTGCCAGCAGTGAAGCGCTGGAGCAGATCTATTCACCCCTCCACTTT. It encodes CASSEALEQIYSPLHF. The chain is built from TRBV6-1 and TRBJ1-6; D call uncertain. Trimming removed 0 bases from V and 8 bases from J, with 14 bases in between. Germline CDR1 and CDR2: MNHNS and SASEGT. The CDR3 length is 16 residues.

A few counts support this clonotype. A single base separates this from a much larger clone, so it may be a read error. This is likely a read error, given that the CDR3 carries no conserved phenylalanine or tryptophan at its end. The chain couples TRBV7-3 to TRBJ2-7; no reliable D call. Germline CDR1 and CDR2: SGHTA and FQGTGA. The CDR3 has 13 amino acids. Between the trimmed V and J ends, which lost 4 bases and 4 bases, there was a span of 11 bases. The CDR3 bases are TGTGCCAGCAGCTACCGGACCGATTACGAGCAGTACTCC. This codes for CASSYRTDYEQYS.

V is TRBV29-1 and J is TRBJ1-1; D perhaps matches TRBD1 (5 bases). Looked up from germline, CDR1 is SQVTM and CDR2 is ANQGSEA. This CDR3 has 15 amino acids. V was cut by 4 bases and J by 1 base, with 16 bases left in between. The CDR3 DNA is TGCAGCGTTGGTCATCCGGACATATGGAACACTGAAGCTTTCTTT. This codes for CSVGHPDIWNTEAFF.

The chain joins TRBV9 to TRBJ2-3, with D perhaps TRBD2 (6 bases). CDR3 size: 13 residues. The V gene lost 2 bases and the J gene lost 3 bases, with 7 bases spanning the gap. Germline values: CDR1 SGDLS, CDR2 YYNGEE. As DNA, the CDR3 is TGTGCCAGCAGCGTGCTAGCGACAGATACGCAGTATTTT. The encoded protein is CASSVLATDTQYF.

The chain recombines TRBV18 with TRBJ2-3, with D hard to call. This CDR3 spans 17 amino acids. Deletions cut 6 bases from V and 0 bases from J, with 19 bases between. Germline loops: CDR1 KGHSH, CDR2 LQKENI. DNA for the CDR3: TGTGCCAGCTCGCCGCTTTCGCTACAGACTAGCACAGATACGCAGTATTTT. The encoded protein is CASSPLSLQTSTDTQYF.

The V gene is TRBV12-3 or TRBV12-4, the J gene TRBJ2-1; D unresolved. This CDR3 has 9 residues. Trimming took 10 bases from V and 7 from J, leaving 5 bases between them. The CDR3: CANGNEQFF. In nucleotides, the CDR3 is TGTGCCAACGGGAATGAGCAGTTCTTC.

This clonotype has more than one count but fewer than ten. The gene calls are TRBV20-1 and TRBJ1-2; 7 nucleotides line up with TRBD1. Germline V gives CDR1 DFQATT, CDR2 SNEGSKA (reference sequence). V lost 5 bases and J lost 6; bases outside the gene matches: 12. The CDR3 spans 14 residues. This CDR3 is CSARRQGLRDGYTF. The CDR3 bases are TGCAGTGCTCGTCGACAGGGTTTAAGGGATGGCTACACCTTC.

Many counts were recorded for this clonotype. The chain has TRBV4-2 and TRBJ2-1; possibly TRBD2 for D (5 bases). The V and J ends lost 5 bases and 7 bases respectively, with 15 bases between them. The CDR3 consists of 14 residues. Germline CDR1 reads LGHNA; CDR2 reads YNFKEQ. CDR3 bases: TGTGCCAGCAGCGACACCGGGATGTGGAATGAGCAGTTCTTC. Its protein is CASSDTGMWNEQFF.

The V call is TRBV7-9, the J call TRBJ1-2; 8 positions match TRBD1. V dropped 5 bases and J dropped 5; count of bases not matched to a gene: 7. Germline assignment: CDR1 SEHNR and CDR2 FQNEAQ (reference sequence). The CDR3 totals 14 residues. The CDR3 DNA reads TGTGCCAGCAGCACCGGACAGGGAACGTATGGCTACACCTTC. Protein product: CASSTGQGTYGYTF.

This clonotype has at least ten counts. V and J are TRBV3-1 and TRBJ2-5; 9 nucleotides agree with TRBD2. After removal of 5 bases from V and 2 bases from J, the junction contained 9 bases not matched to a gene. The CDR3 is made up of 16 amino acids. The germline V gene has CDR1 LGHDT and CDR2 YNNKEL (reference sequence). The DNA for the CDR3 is TGTGCCAGCAGCGACCCCGGGACTAGCAGACAAGAGACCCAGTACTTC. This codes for CASSDPGTSRQETQYF.

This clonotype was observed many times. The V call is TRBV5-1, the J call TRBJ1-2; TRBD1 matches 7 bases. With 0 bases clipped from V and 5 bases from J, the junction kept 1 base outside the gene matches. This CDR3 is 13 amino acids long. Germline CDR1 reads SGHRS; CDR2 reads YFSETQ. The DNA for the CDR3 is TGCGCCAGCAGCTTGGACAGGGGATATGGCTACACCTTC. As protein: CASSLDRGYGYTF.

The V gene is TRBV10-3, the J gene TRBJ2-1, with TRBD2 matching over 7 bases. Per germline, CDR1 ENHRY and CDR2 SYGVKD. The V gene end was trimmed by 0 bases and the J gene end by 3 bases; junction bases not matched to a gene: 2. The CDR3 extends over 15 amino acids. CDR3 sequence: CAISESREDYNEQFF. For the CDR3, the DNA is TGTGCCATCAGTGAGTCACGGGAGGACTACAATGAGCAGTTCTTC.

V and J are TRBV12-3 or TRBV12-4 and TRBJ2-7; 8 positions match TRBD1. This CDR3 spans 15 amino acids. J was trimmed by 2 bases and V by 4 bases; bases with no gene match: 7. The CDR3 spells CASSYTTGDTYEQYF. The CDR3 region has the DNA TGTGCCAGCAGTTACACGACAGGGGATACCTACGAGCAGTACTTC.

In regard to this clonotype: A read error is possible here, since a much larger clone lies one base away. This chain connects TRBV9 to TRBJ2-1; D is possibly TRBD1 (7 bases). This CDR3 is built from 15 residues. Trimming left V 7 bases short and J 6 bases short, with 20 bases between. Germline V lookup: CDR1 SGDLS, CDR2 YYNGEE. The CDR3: CASHTRGRGANEQFF. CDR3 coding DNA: TGTGCCAGCCACACCCGGGGCAGGGGGGCCAATGAGCAGTTCTTC.

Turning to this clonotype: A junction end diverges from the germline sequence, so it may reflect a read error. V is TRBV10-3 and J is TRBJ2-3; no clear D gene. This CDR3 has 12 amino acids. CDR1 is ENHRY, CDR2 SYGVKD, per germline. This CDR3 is CATSGPADTQYF. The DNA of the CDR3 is TGTGCCACCAGTGGACCAGCAGATACGCAGTATTTT.

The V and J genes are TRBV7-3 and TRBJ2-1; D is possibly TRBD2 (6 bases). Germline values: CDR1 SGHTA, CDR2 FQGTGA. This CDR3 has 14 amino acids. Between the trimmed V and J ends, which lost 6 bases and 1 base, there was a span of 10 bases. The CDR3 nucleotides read TGTGCCAGCAGTCCGACTAGTTCCTACAATGAGCAGTTCTTC. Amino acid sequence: CASSPTSSYNEQFF. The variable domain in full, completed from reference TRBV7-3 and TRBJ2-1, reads GAGVSQTPSNKVTEKGKYVELRCDPISGHTALYWYRQSLGQGPEFLIYFQGTGAADDSGLPNDRFFAVRPEGSVSTLKIQRTERGDSAVYLCASSPTSSYNEQFFGPGTRLTVL.

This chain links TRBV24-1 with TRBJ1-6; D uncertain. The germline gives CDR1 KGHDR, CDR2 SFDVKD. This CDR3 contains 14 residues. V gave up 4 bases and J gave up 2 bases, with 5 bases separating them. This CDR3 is CATSEAAYNSPLHF. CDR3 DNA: TGTGCCACCAGTGAAGCAGCCTATAATTCACCCCTCCACTTT.

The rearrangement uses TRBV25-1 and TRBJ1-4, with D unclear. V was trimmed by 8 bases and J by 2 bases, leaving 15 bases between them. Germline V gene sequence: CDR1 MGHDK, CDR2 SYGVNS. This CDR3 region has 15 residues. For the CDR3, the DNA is TGTGCCAGCTCAAAGCTACGGGATACTAATGAAAAACTGTTTTTT. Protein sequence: CASSKLRDTNEKLFF. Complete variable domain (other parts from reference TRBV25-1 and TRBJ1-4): EADIYQTPRYLVIGTGKKITLECSQTMGHDKMYWYQQDPGMELHLIHYSYGVNSTEKGDLSSESTVSRIRTEHFPLTLESARPSHTSQYLCASSKLRDTNEKLFFGSGTQLSVL.

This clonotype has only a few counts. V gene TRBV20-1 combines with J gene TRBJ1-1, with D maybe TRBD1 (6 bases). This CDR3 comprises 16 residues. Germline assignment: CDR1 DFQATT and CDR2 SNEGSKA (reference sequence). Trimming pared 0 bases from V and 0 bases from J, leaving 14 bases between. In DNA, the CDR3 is TGCAGTGCTAGAGACCAGGGGAGGGCCATGAACACTGAAGCTTTCTTT. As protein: CSARDQGRAMNTEAFF.

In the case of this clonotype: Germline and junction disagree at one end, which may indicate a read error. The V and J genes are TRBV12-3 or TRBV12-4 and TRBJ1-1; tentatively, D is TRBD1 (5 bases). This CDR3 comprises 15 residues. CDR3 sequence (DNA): TGTGCCAGCGAGCTCGGGGGGACCTCTAACACTGAAGCTCTCTTT. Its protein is CASELGGTSNTEALF.

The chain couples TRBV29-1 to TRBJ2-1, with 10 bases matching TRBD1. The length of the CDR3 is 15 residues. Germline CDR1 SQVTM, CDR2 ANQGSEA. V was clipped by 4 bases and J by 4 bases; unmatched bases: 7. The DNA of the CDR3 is TGCAGCGTTGGGGGGACAGGGGAGGGGTACAATGAGCAGTTCTTC. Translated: CSVGGTGEGYNEQFF.

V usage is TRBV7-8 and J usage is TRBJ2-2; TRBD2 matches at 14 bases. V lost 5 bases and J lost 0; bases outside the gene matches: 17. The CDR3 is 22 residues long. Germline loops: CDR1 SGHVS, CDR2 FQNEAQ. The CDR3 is CASSMPEGTSGGNSANTGELFF. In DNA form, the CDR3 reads TGTGCCAGCAGCATGCCTGAGGGGACTAGCGGGGGAAATAGCGCGAACACCGGGGAGCTGTTTTTT. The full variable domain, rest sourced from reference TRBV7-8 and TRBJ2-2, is GAGVSQSPRYKVAKRGQDVALRCDPISGHVSLFWYQQALGQGPEFLTYFQNEAQLDKSGLPSDRFFAERPEGSVSTLKIQRTQQEDSAVYLCASSMPEGTSGGNSANTGELFFGEGSRLTVL.

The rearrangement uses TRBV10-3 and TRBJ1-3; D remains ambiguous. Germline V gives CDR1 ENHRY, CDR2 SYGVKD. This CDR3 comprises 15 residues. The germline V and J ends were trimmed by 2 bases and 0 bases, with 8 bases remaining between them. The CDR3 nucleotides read TGTGCCATCAGTGAGGGTCCACGCTCTGGAAACACCATATATTTT. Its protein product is CAISEGPRSGNTIYF.